The 9 T cell receptor beta chains below all came from one sample that was sequenced in a study of cytomegalovirus exposure and HLA in healthy donors (dated by TCRdb to the late 2010s). The library was made by the immunoSEQ multiplex PCR assay. For the multiplex PCR, a mixture combining 60 forward primers for TCR Vbeta segments and 13 reverse primers for TCR Jbeta segments was used. Drawn from immuneACCESS, this table holds only the in-frame rearrangements with V and J called that TCRdb kept. Clones are partly lost; checked studies trace under half to an unresolved V gene and leave the rest unexplained. For this sample there are roughly 140,000 clones; 60% to 80% appear just once. The ten largest account for approximately 1.8% of the sample. Input material: PBMCs. All receptors come from a woman aged 25 to 45 in good health and CMV-seronegative.

This clone was seen only a few times. The V gene is TRBV5-1, the J gene TRBJ2-5, with TRBD1 matching 8 bases. The tail of the sequence fits TRBJ2-7 better, so the J call may be wrong. From germline, CDR1 is SGHRS and CDR2 YFSETQ. The CDR3 consists of 15 residues. CDR3 protein: CASSHNRGQGYEQYF. For the CDR3, the DNA is TGCGCCAGCAGCCACAACCGAGGACAGGGTTACGAGCAGTACTTC.

This clone appeared a few times. This chain uses TRBV5-1 with TRBJ2-1; 7 bases fit TRBD1. V lost 4 bases to trimming and J lost 5 bases; unmatched junction nucleotides: 3. This CDR3 region has 13 residues. Germline CDR1 and CDR2: SGHRS and YFSETQ. The CDR3 nucleotides are TGCGCCAGCAGCACAGGACAGGACAATGAGCAGTTCTTC. This translates into CASSTGQDNEQFF.

The genes are TRBV27 and TRBJ2-6; D is unclear. The CDR3 covers 13 residues. V lost 5 bases and J 1 base, leaving 3 bases between the germline ends. Germline CDR1 is MNHEY and CDR2 is SMNVEV (reference sequence). CDR3: CASSPSGANVLTF. Written as DNA, the CDR3 is TGTGCCAGCAGTCCTTCTGGGGCCAACGTCCTGACTTTC.

As DNA, the CDR3 is TGTGCCAGCAGACCGGACCCCAGGGACACCATATATTTT. It translates to CASRPDPRDTIYF. V is TRBV5-5 and J is TRBJ1-3, with D tentatively TRBD1 (5 bases). Looked up from germline, CDR1 is SGHKS and CDR2 is YYEKEE (reference sequence). V shed 5 bases and J shed 8 bases, with 14 bases lying between them. This CDR3 is 13 amino acids long.

V gene TRBV6-1 combines with J gene TRBJ2-2, with D perhaps matching TRBD1 (6 bases). Trimming pared 4 bases from V and 5 bases from J, leaving 14 bases between. Germline loops: CDR1 MNHNS, CDR2 SASEGT. The CDR3 extends over 15 amino acids. CDR3 sequence: CASSGRGVGTGELFF. CDR3 DNA: TGTGCCAGCAGTGGCAGGGGTGTCGGGACCGGGGAGCTGTTTTTT.

The chain combines TRBV27 with TRBJ2-3; 7 bases match TRBD1. Unmatched junction bases numbered 3, after V lost 2 bases and J lost 1 base. This CDR3 comprises 15 residues. The germline CDR1 and CDR2 sequences are MNHEY and SMNVEV (reference sequence). Here the CDR3 DNA reads TGTGCCAGCAGTTTACGGGACAGCGGCACAGATACGCAGTATTTT. Its translation: CASSLRDSGTDTQYF.

This clone was seen a few times. This chain uses TRBV12-1 with TRBJ2-7; the D segment call TRBD1 is taken from the table without a DNA check. TRBV12-1 is described as a pseudogene. The CDR3 runs to 17 residues. The CDR3 nucleotides are TGTGCCAGCAACCCCTATGATGGGGGCGCAAGCTCCTACGAGCAGTACGTC. Amino acid sequence: CASNPYDGGASSYEQYV.

This chain connects TRBV7-9 to TRBJ2-3, with a possible D match to TRBD1 (6 bases). From germline, CDR1 is SEHNR and CDR2 FQNEAQ (reference sequence). The CDR3 is made up of 15 amino acids. V lost 2 bases and J lost 4, with 13 bases in between. CDR3 loop: CASSLRGGGADTQYF. CDR3 nucleotide sequence: TGTGCCAGCAGCTTACGTGGGGGCGGCGCAGATACGCAGTATTTT.

Details on this clone: Within the sample, other DNA sequences also encode this same CDR3. The chain recombines TRBV29-1 with TRBJ2-5, with TRBD2 matching 13 bases. Trimming took 7 bases from V and 4 from J; bases not matched to a gene: 9. Germline CDR1 SQVTM, CDR2 ANQGSEA. The CDR3 contains 15 residues. This CDR3 is CSAWTSGRGRETQYF. As DNA, the CDR3 is TGCAGCGCCTGGACTAGCGGGAGAGGGAGAGAGACCCAGTACTTC.